Listed here are 30 T cell receptor beta chains from one sample, sequenced in a study of shared clonotypes between healthy human individuals. Data came from immunoSEQ multiplex PCR; TCRdb stores just in-frame clones and leaves some out. The sample carries approximately 1.5 million clones, 98% recorded once. The sequenced sample consisted of naive CD4+ T cells sorted from blood. Indicated subset: CD45RA+ positively selected. All receptors derive from a man younger than 45 in good health.

The chain couples TRBV15 to TRBJ1-5, with D unresolved. CDR1 and CDR2 (germline): LNHNV, YYDKDF (reference sequence). V was shortened by 2 bases and J by 5 bases, with 4 bases between the two germline ends. The CDR3 runs to 12 residues. This chain's CDR3 is CATSRSDQPQHF. DNA for the CDR3: TGTGCCACCAGCAGATCCGATCAGCCCCAGCATTTT.

The V gene is TRBV6-1, the J gene TRBJ2-1; possibly TRBD2 for D (7 bases). This CDR3 is 14 amino acids long. V was pared by 11 bases and J by 4 bases, with 18 bases between. Per the germline V gene, CDR1 is MNHNS and CDR2 is SASEGT. CDR3 DNA sequence: TGTGCCGGCGGGGGCGCAAGGTCGTACAATGAGCAGTTCTTC. Translated: CAGGGARSYNEQFF.

The chain recombines TRBV7-2 with TRBJ2-2, with D hard to call. The germline V gene has CDR1 SGHTA and CDR2 FQGNSA. The V and J ends lost 1 base and 4 bases respectively, with 10 bases between them. CDR3 length: 15 residues. CDR3 sequence reads: CASSLEPHSTGELFF. The CDR3 DNA is TGTGCCAGCAGCTTAGAACCACACTCCACCGGGGAGCTGTTTTTT.

This sequence joins TRBV5-1 and TRBJ2-7; 12 nucleotides align to TRBD2. V lost 2 bases and J lost 4; bases outside the gene matches: 4. The CDR3 has 15 residues. The V gene's germline CDR1 is SGHRS and CDR2 YFSETQ. CDR3: CASSFTSGRLYEQYF. CDR3 bases: TGCGCCAGCAGCTTTACTAGCGGGAGGTTATACGAGCAGTACTTC.

This rearrangement joins TRBV28 to TRBJ1-4; TRBD1 matches at 10 bases. J lost 15 bases, V lost 5 bases, and 12 bases had no gene match. Germline lookup yields CDR1 MDHEN and CDR2 SYDVKM. CDR3 size: 14 residues. This CDR3 is CASSVGQGRGKVFF. The DNA of the CDR3 is TGTGCCAGCAGTGTGGGACAGGGGCGGGGTAAAGTGTTTTTT.

This sequence joins TRBV7-2 and TRBJ1-3; TRBD1 aligns across 8 bases. The V segment lost 5 bases and the J segment 2 bases; nucleotides outside the gene matches: 8. Germline V lookup: CDR1 SGHTA, CDR2 FQGNSA. The CDR3 runs to 16 residues. For the CDR3, the DNA is TGTGCCAGCAGCATCTCGACAGGGGCGGCTGGAAACACCATATATTTT. Amino acids: CASSISTGAAGNTIYF.

The V and J genes are TRBV29-1 and TRBJ2-5; D may be TRBD1 (6 bases). V lost 2 bases and J lost 5, with 12 bases in between. The CDR3 contains 13 residues. Germline lookup yields CDR1 SQVTM and CDR2 ANQGSEA. The CDR3 sequence: CSVERQGRETQYF. The CDR3 nucleotides are TGCAGCGTTGAAAGGCAGGGGCGGGAGACCCAGTACTTC.

On this clone itself: Other DNA sequences from this sample encode an identical CDR3 as well. V gene TRBV5-1 combines with J gene TRBJ1-4; possibly TRBD1 for D (5 bases). CDR3 length: 14 amino acids. V gave up 2 bases and J gave up 4 bases, with 9 bases separating them. Germline V CDR1 and CDR2: SGHRS, YFSETQ. The CDR3 here is CASSLTGGNEKLFF. CDR3 DNA sequence: TGCGCCAGCAGCTTAACAGGAGGTAATGAAAAACTGTTTTTT.

V gene TRBV7-9 combines with J gene TRBJ1-5; 8 nucleotides agree with TRBD1. The CDR3 contains 16 residues. Germline-derived CDR1 and CDR2 are SEHNR and FQNEAQ (reference sequence). V lost 1 base to trimming and J lost 2 bases; unmatched junction nucleotides: 4. The CDR3 region is CASSLGSGQGNQPQHF. The CDR3 DNA follows: TGTGCCAGCAGCTTAGGTTCGGGACAGGGCAATCAGCCCCAGCATTTT.

The chain is built from TRBV23-1 and TRBJ1-1; D is unresolved. TRBV23-1 is filed as an ORF, its function uncertain. The CDR3 is 17 residues long. Trimming took off 0 bases at V and 5 bases at J, with 19 bases between the two ends. CDR3 sequence reads: CASSQSKSLGRWTEAFF. The CDR3 DNA sequence: TGCGCCAGCAGTCAATCAAAGAGTTTGGGGAGATGGACTGAAGCTTTCTTT.

In nucleotides, the CDR3 is TGTGCCAGCAGTTCCTCGGGGGGTAGTGTAGCTTTCTTT. Protein product: CASSSSGGSVAFF. This rearrangement joins TRBV6-6 to TRBJ1-1, with TRBD1 as a possible D gene (5 bases). This CDR3 contains 13 residues. The germline V gene has CDR1 MNHNY and CDR2 SVGAGI (reference sequence). V was clipped by 4 bases and J by 10 bases, with 16 bases between them.

The V gene is TRBV30, the J gene TRBJ1-1; 10 bases align to TRBD1. CDR1 GTSNPN and CDR2 SVGIG come from the germline V gene (reference sequence). The CDR3 length is 16 residues. Losses at the gene ends were 2 bases for V and 1 base for J; bases not matched to a gene: 7. CDR3 nucleotide sequence: TGTGCCTGGAGTCCGTCCCGGGACAGGGGGAACACTGAAGCTTTCTTT. Translating it yields CAWSPSRDRGNTEAFF.

On this clone itself: Other DNA sequences in the sample encode the same CDR3. The chain has TRBV7-9 and TRBJ2-7, with D uncertain. This CDR3 contains 11 residues. Germline V lookup: CDR1 SEHNR, CDR2 FQNEAQ (reference sequence). V lost 5 bases and J 3 bases, leaving 5 bases between the germline ends. DNA for the CDR3: TGTGCCAGCAGCCCTCACTACGAGCAGTACTTC. Encoded protein: CASSPHYEQYF. The entire variable domain, with the rest obtained from reference TRBV7-9 and TRBJ2-7, is as follows: DTGVSQNPRHKITKRGQNVTFRCDPISEHNRLYWYRQTLGQGPEFLTYFQNEAQLEKSRLLSDRFSAERPKGSFSTLEIQRTEQGDSAMYLCASSPHYEQYFGPGTRLTVT.

On this clone itself: The identical CDR3 is also encoded by other nucleotide sequences in the sample. The J gene is TRBJ1-4, the V gene TRBV18, with TRBD1 as a possible D gene (6 bases). V dropped 6 bases and J dropped 0 bases, with 11 bases sitting between them. Germline values: CDR1 KGHSH, CDR2 LQKENI. CDR3 length equals 15 residues. Here the CDR3 DNA reads TGTGCCAGCTCGCCAAGGGGGGCAACTAATGAAAAACTGTTTTTT. Its translation: CASSPRGATNEKLFF.

This rearrangement joins TRBV18 to TRBJ2-1, with D perhaps matching TRBD2 (6 bases). Germline assignment: CDR1 KGHSH and CDR2 LQKENI. The CDR3 length is 17 residues. Trimming stripped 0 bases from V and 4 bases from J, with 16 bases between. The DNA for the CDR3 is TGTGCCAGCTCACCACCGGGACTGGGTGTGGATTACAATGAGCAGTTCTTC. Encoded protein: CASSPPGLGVDYNEQFF.

This chain uses TRBV28 with TRBJ2-2; D not certain. The CDR3 sequence is 13 residues long. The germline V and J ends were trimmed by 6 bases and 6 bases, with 11 bases remaining between them. The V gene's germline CDR1 is MDHEN and CDR2 SYDVKM. CDR3 bases: TGTGCCAGCAGCCCCGTGGTGGCCGGGGAGCTGTTTTTT. Its protein product is CASSPVVAGELFF.

The chain has TRBV25-1 and TRBJ1-2, with TRBD1 matching over 7 bases. The V gene end was trimmed by 2 bases and the J gene end by 5 bases; junction bases not matched to a gene: 5. CDR3 length equals 14 residues. Germline V gives CDR1 MGHDK, CDR2 SYGVNS. The CDR3 DNA reads as TGTGCCAGCAGTGAAAGGGACAGACGATATGGCTACACCTTC. It translates to CASSERDRRYGYTF.

V gene TRBV28 combines with J gene TRBJ1-2, with no clear D. This CDR3 has 11 residues. The germline gives CDR1 MDHEN, CDR2 SYDVKM. Trimming left V 5 bases short and J 3 bases short, with 4 bases between. This CDR3 reads CASSVDYGYTF. CDR3 nucleotides: TGTGCCAGCAGTGTAGACTATGGCTACACCTTC.

The rearrangement uses TRBV28 and TRBJ2-3; the D is unclear. Germline V CDR1 and CDR2: MDHEN, SYDVKM. Trimming shortened V by 6 bases and J by 2 bases, and 12 bases separated the two germline ends. CDR3 length equals 14 residues. This chain's CDR3 is CASRWARNTDTQYF. In DNA form, the CDR3 reads TGTGCCAGCAGATGGGCTCGGAACACAGATACGCAGTATTTT. The full variable domain, completed using reference TRBV28 and TRBJ2-3, is DVKVTQSSRYLVKRTGEKVFLECVQDMDHENMFWYRQDPGLGLRLIYFSYDVKMKEKGDIPEGYSVSREKKERFSLILESASTNQTSMYLCASRWARNTDTQYFGPGTRLTVL.

Details on this clone: In the same sample, other DNA sequences code for this CDR3. The rearrangement uses TRBV9 and TRBJ2-7, with D hard to call. Germline CDR1 is SGDLS and CDR2 is YYNGEE. V was pared by 4 bases and J by 0 bases, with 11 bases between. This CDR3 comprises 14 residues. The CDR3 DNA sequence: TGTGCCAGCAGCACCACTGGCAGCTCCTACGAGCAGTACTTC. This sequence encodes CASSTTGSSYEQYF.

The rearrangement uses TRBV19 and TRBJ2-1; 10 nucleotides agree with TRBD1. This CDR3 is 14 amino acids long. CDR1 and CDR2 (germline): LNHDA, SQIVND (reference sequence). With V trimmed by 8 bases and J by 5 bases, 6 bases remained unmatched. CDR3 nucleotide sequence: TGTGCCAGTGTGGACAGGGGGGACCACAATGAGCAGTTCTTC. Translated, it gives CASVDRGDHNEQFF.

As to this clone: The same CDR3 also results from other DNA sequences found in this sample. This sequence joins TRBV7-9 and TRBJ2-3; D is perhaps TRBD1 (5 bases). Trimming shortened V by 2 bases and J by 0 bases, and 9 bases separated the two germline ends. CDR1 is SEHNR and CDR2 is FQNEAQ in the germline V gene (reference sequence). The CDR3 contains 15 residues. CDR3 sequence: CASSLLAGSTDTQYF. The DNA of the CDR3 is TGTGCCAGCAGCTTATTGGCAGGGAGCACAGATACGCAGTATTTT. The entire variable domain, with the rest obtained from reference TRBV7-9 and TRBJ2-3, is as follows: DTGVSQNPRHKITKRGQNVTFRCDPISEHNRLYWYRQTLGQGPEFLTYFQNEAQLEKSRLLSDRFSAERPKGSFSTLEIQRTEQGDSAMYLCASSLLAGSTDTQYFGPGTRLTVL.

The chain combines TRBV5-6 with TRBJ1-2, with D possibly TRBD1 on 6 matching bases. CDR3 length: 15 amino acids. Trimming removed 5 bases at V and 5 bases at J, with 19 bases between. Germline-derived CDR1 and CDR2 are SGHDT and YYEEEE. CDR3 bases: TGTGCCAGCAGAATGCTGGACAGAGAGAAATATGGCTACACCTTC. It encodes CASRMLDREKYGYTF.

The rearrangement joins TRBV18 to TRBJ2-3; a weak D match, TRBD1 (6 bases). This CDR3 comprises 16 residues. V lost 3 bases and J lost 0, with 13 bases in between. The germline V gene encodes CDR1 KGHSH and CDR2 LQKENI. CDR3 nucleotide sequence: TGTGCCAGCTCACCCACAGGGTCACCTAGCACAGATACGCAGTATTTT. It yields the protein CASSPTGSPSTDTQYF.

A word on this clone: The sample has other DNA sequences that encode this CDR3 too. The chain employs TRBV7-7 and TRBJ2-2; 7 nucleotides match TRBD1. Germline V gene data show CDR1 as SSHAT and CDR2 as FNYEAQ (reference sequence). This CDR3 has 15 amino acids. Unmatched junction bases numbered 0, after V lost 1 base and J lost 1 base. CDR3 bases: TGTGCCAGCAGCTTAGGGACAGGGAACACCGGGGAGCTGTTTTTT. Residues: CASSLGTGNTGELFF.

This clone was observed a single time. The chain has TRBV15 and TRBJ2-7; unclear D gene. V lost 0 bases and J lost 1, with 7 bases in between. Germline assignment: CDR1 LNHNV and CDR2 YYDKDF (reference sequence). The CDR3 consists of 14 residues. This CDR3 reads CATSRDQASYEQYF. In nucleotides, the CDR3 is TGTGCCACCAGCAGAGACCAGGCATCCTACGAGCAGTACTTC.

The V and J genes are TRBV7-9 and TRBJ1-5, with a tentative D call TRBD1 (5 bases). The CDR3 is 13 amino acids. Trimming left V 5 bases short and J 8 bases short, with 13 bases between. CDR1 and CDR2 from the germline V gene are SEHNR and FQNEAQ (reference sequence). The CDR3, as DNA: TGTGCCAGCAGCCAAGACCAGGGAGAGCCCCAGCATTTT. It encodes CASSQDQGEPQHF.

The chain has TRBV28 and TRBJ2-1, with TRBD2 matching 11 bases. The CDR3 is 17 amino acids. CDR1 MDHEN and CDR2 SYDVKM come from the germline V gene. The V segment lost 8 bases and the J segment 1 base; nucleotides outside the gene matches: 10. DNA for the CDR3: TGTGCCAGCGGTACTAGCGGGAGAGGTTGGTCCTACAATGAGCAGTTCTTC. Residues: CASGTSGRGWSYNEQFF.

The V and J genes are TRBV5-4 and TRBJ2-1; D unresolved. This CDR3 comprises 13 residues. The germline CDR1 and CDR2 sequences are SGHNT and YYREEE (reference sequence). Between the trimmed V and J ends, which lost 1 base and 7 bases, there was a span of 9 bases. The CDR3 protein is CASSLSEKNEQFF. The CDR3 bases are TGTGCCAGCAGCTTGTCGGAGAAAAATGAGCAGTTCTTC.

Only one count was recorded for this clone. The rearrangement uses TRBV7-9 and TRBJ2-1; a possible D gene is TRBD1 (5 bases). The CDR3 spans 16 residues. Trimming shortened V by 3 bases and J by 0 bases, and 12 bases separated the two germline ends. The germline gives CDR1 SEHNR, CDR2 FQNEAQ (reference sequence). This CDR3 reads CASSLIQESSYNEQFF. The DNA of the CDR3 is TGTGCCAGCAGCTTGATACAGGAGAGCTCCTACAATGAGCAGTTCTTC.